A selection of T cell receptor beta chains follows, all from one sample in a study of graft-versus-host responses after intestinal transplantation. Antigens of these TCRs are unknown. The protocol was immunoSEQ multiplex PCR, while the TCRdb copy is restricted to in-frame clones and leaves out a portion. The sample shows tens of thousands of clones, about 95% of them seen only once. Sequences were derived from unstimulated CD4+ T cells sorted from spleen or lymph node cells, sampled before transplant. The receptors shown here come from a human donor who was the organ donor for an intestinal transplant. CDR3s include the opening cysteine and the closing phenylalanine or tryptophan. Each record gives: CDR3 protein, CDR3 DNA, J gene, V gene, clone size, D gene. A D gene is named only where the DNA matches it firmly. The listing skips clone size in some rows; elsewhere it reads once, few, many or a size class.

CASSWAAGTIGTEAFF TGCGCCAGCAGCTGGGCTGCCGGGACCATAGGCACTGAAGCTTTCTTT TRBJ1-1 TRBV5-1 NA NA
CASSPQTYNTEAFF TGTGCCAGCTCACCCCAAACATACAACACTGAAGCTTTCTTT TRBJ1-1 TRBV18 NA NA
CASRSSGNTIYF TGTGCCAGCAGAAGCTCTGGAAACACCATATATTTT TRBJ1-3 TRBV6-6 NA NA
CASSPSRDTEAFF TGTGCCAGCTCACCATCCCGGGACACTGAAGCTTTCTTT TRBJ1-1 TRBV18 once NA
CASTHGGGYTF TGTGCCAGCACCCATGGGGGGGGCTACACCTTC TRBJ1-2 TRBV6-6 NA NA
CASSGEYEQYF TGCGCCAGCAGCGGAGAATACGAGCAGTACTTC TRBJ2-7 TRBV5-1 NA NA
CASSLQGFSNQPQHF TGCGCCAGCAGCTTACAGGGTTTTAGCAATCAGCCCCAGCATTTT TRBJ1-5 TRBV5-1 NA NA
CSGGGPGVYEQYF TGCAGCGGGGGGGGTCCGGGAGTCTACGAGCAGTACTTC TRBJ2-7 TRBV29-1 NA TRBD2
CASSITTLYGYTF TGTGCCAGTAGTATCACAACCCTCTATGGCTACACCTTC TRBJ1-2 TRBV19 once NA
CASIGTMGNTEAFF TGTGCCAGCATAGGGACGATGGGGAACACTGAAGCTTTCTTT TRBJ1-1 TRBV2 once NA
CAISDSLMYAGGYEQYF TGTGCCATCAGTGATAGCCTTATGTACGCGGGGGGGTACGAGCAGTACTTC TRBJ2-7 TRBV10-3 NA TRBD2
CASSRGPTYTDTQYF TGTGCCAGCAGCAGAGGACCTACTTACACAGATACGCAGTATTTT TRBJ2-3 TRBV5-8 NA NA
CASSDGTGPGDIQYF TGTGCCAGCAGCGACGGGACAGGGCCGGGGGACATTCAGTACTTC TRBJ2-4 TRBV5-6 NA TRBD1
CASTSGWNSPLHF TGTGCCAGCACATCAGGGTGGAATTCACCCCTCCACTTT TRBJ1-6 TRBV9 NA NA
CASSVTPGPHYEQYF TGTGCCAGTAGCGTAACTCCAGGGCCGCACTACGAGCAGTACTTC TRBJ2-7 TRBV19 NA NA
CASSGQGNTEAFF TGCGCCAGCAGCGGACAGGGGAACACTGAAGCTTTCTTT TRBJ1-1 TRBV4-1 once TRBD1
CASSQGPGGQPQHF TGCGCCAGCAGCCAAGGACCGGGTGGTCAGCCCCAGCATTTT TRBJ1-5 TRBV4-1 NA NA
CASSPGGYNSPLHF TGCGCCAGCAGTCCAGGGGGCTATAATTCACCCCTCCACTTT TRBJ1-6 TRBV10-1 NA TRBD1
CASSSQGIHTDTQYF TGCGCCAGCAGCTCCCAGGGGATTCACACAGATACGCAGTATTTT TRBJ2-3 TRBV5-1 once NA
CASRRTETSGNTIYF TGTGCCAGCAGAAGGACGGAAACCTCTGGAAACACCATATATTTT TRBJ1-3 TRBV6-5 once NA
CASSGAGGLGYGYTF TGTGCCAGCAGCGGAGCGGGGGGTCTCGGCTATGGCTACACCTTC TRBJ1-2 TRBV6-5 NA NA
CASSLEGHQPQHF TGTGCCAGCAGCTTGGAGGGGCATCAGCCCCAGCATTTT TRBJ1-5 TRBV11-2 once NA
CASSLETGRNEQFF TGTGCCAGCAGCTTAGAAACCGGCCGCAATGAGCAGTTCTTC TRBJ2-1 TRBV7-2 NA NA
CASSPGSGENTGELFF TGCGCCAGCAGCCCGGGGTCGGGAGAGAACACCGGGGAGCTGTTTTTT TRBJ2-2 TRBV5-1 NA NA
CASSVGTSYEQYF TGTGCCAGCAGCGTCGGGACCTCCTACGAGCAGTACTTC TRBJ2-7 TRBV9 NA NA
CASSRDRQYEQYF TGTGCCAGCAGTCGGGACCGACAATACGAGCAGTACTTC TRBJ2-7 TRBV6-1 NA NA
CASSQESQGSEAFF TGCGCCAGCAGCCAAGAGTCCCAGGGATCTGAAGCTTTCTTT TRBJ1-1 TRBV4-3 NA NA
CASSYTTQGLSGYTF TGTGCCAGCAGTTACACAACACAGGGTTTGAGTGGCTACACCTTC TRBJ1-2 TRBV6-5 NA NA
CASSPLGGRTEAFF TGTGCCAGCAGTCCGCTTGGGGGGCGGACTGAAGCTTTCTTT TRBJ1-1 TRBV27 NA NA
CASSQEGARRAEAFF TGCGCCAGCAGCCAAGAGGGGGCAAGAAGAGCTGAAGCTTTCTTT TRBJ1-1 TRBV4-1 NA NA
CASSQTGSHYNEQFF TGTGCCAGCAGCCAAACAGGGTCCCACTACAATGAGCAGTTCTTC TRBJ2-1 TRBV6-5 NA NA
CASSLFDRGSRFDSPLHF TGTGCCAGCAGTTTATTCGACAGGGGGAGTCGTTTTGATTCACCCCTCCACTTT TRBJ1-6 TRBV28 NA TRBD1
CSVIYRDPEAFF TGCAGCGTTATTTACAGGGACCCTGAAGCTTTCTTT TRBJ1-1 TRBV29-1 NA NA
CARGVRDISEKLFF TGTGCCAGAGGGGTCCGGGACATATCGGAAAAACTGTTTTTT TRBJ1-4 TRBV5-4 NA NA
CASSPPGLANTGELFF TGTGCCAGCAGCCCTCCCGGTTTGGCGAACACCGGGGAGCTGTTTTTT TRBJ2-2 TRBV7-9 NA NA
CASSLQPQETQYF TGCGCCAGCAGCCTTCAACCGCAAGAGACCCAGTACTTC TRBJ2-5 TRBV5-1 NA NA
CASSLRGTGQQPQHF TGTGCCAGCAGTTTGCGGGGGACAGGTCAGCAGCCCCAGCATTTT TRBJ1-5 TRBV27 NA TRBD1
CASIPGADRAYEQYF TGTGCCAGCATTCCGGGGGCGGACCGAGCCTACGAGCAGTACTTC TRBJ2-7 TRBV6-1 NA NA
CASSSREQGAYEQYF TGTGCCAGCAGTTCGCGCGAACAGGGGGCTTACGAGCAGTACTTC TRBJ2-7 TRBV27 NA TRBD1
CASSPRQESYEQYF TGTGCCAGCAGCCCCCGACAGGAGAGCTACGAGCAGTACTTC TRBJ2-7 TRBV7-2 NA NA
CAWSLRSGHRQLDSNQPQHF TGTGCCTGGAGTCTGAGATCCGGACACAGGCAACTTGATAGCAATCAGCCCCAGCATTTT TRBJ1-5 TRBV30 NA NA
CASSAMGREETQYF TGCGCCAGCAGCGCTATGGGACGGGAAGAGACCCAGTACTTC TRBJ2-5 TRBV5-1 NA NA
CASSETLPGRGTGELFF TGCGCCAGCAGTGAGACTCTTCCCGGGAGAGGGACCGGGGAGCTGTTTTTT TRBJ2-2 TRBV10-1 NA NA
CASSQGAQSQPQHF TGTGCCAGTAGCCAGGGGGCGCAAAGTCAGCCCCAGCATTTT TRBJ1-5 TRBV19 few TRBD1
CASSIGGYTGELFF TGTGCCAGCAGCATCGGGGGATACACCGGGGAGCTGTTTTTT TRBJ2-2 TRBV5-4 NA NA
CASSQDATLGGGEQFF TGTGCCAGCAGCCAAGATGCGACGTTGGGGGGCGGGGAGCAGTTCTTC TRBJ2-1 TRBV4-2 NA NA
CASSYSRAGSYGYTF TGTGCCAGCAGTTACTCGAGGGCAGGGAGCTATGGCTACACCTTC TRBJ1-2 TRBV6-5 once NA
CASSPGQGAQSPLHF TGTGCCAGCTCACCGGGACAGGGGGCACAGTCACCCCTCCACTTT TRBJ1-6 TRBV18 NA TRBD1
CASTTYMTGGRNSPLHF TGTGCCAGCACAACTTACATGACGGGAGGCAGAAATTCACCCCTCCACTTT TRBJ1-6 TRBV28 NA NA
CASSLEGRFAEAFF TGTGCCAGCAGCTTAGAGGGAAGGTTCGCTGAAGCTTTCTTT TRBJ1-1 TRBV9 NA NA
CASSDKAGNNEKLFF TGTGCCAGCAGCGATAAGGCGGGGAATAATGAAAAACTGTTTTTT TRBJ1-4 TRBV5-4 NA NA
CASSTRNVSWAQYF TGTGCCAGCTCGACACGAAACGTTTCTTGGGCCCAGTACTTC TRBJ2-5 TRBV18 few NA
CAWSPYQGSASGANVLTF TGTGCCTGGAGTCCGTACCAGGGGTCCGCCTCTGGGGCCAACGTCCTGACTTTC TRBJ2-6 TRBV30 NA NA
CAIRTDDYTDTQYF TGTGCCATAAGGACGGATGACTACACAGATACGCAGTATTTT TRBJ2-3 TRBV10-3 NA NA
CASSRGETQYF TGTGCCAGCAGTCGAGGAGAGACCCAGTACTTC TRBJ2-5 TRBV2 NA NA
CASRDRATYEQYF TGTGCCAGCAGGGACAGGGCCACCTACGAGCAGTACTTC TRBJ2-7 TRBV2 NA TRBD1
CSVKAGTPNSPLHF TGCAGCGTTAAGGCTGGGACACCCAATTCACCCCTCCACTTT TRBJ1-6 TRBV29-1 NA NA